This entry describes one T cell receptor (beta chain). This receptor's antigen is unknown. Base qualities were left out, and no much larger clone turns up one base away. The data were taken from a study of OX40 agonist ivuxolimab in advanced cancers. Looking at the study overall: The costimulatory receptor OX40 (CD134) was targeted by ivuxolimab, a fully human IgG2 agonistic monoclonal antibody. Intravenous ivuxolimab was administered to patients every 2 weeks at six dose levels: 0.01, 0.1, 0.3, 1.5, 3 and 10 mg/kg. Among the approximately 50 dose-escalation patients, about 20 had hepatocellular carcinoma, about 15 melanoma, 9 renal cell carcinoma and 9 head and neck cancer. In the dose-escalation cohort, 75% to 85% of patients were male, and the mean age was roughly 56 years with a range of about 20 to 90. Prior anti-PD-1, anti-PD-L1 or anti-CTLA-4 therapy was permitted, and checkpoint inhibitors had been received by 40% to 50% of dose-escalation patients. Partial responses occurred in three dose-escalation patients, of whom one had hepatocellular carcinoma and two had cutaneous melanoma. Peripheral TCRbeta sequencing was intended to test whether TCR sequence diversity was altered and clonal T-cell expansion was caused by ivuxolimab. The monotherapy dose-escalation portion (N of about 50 patients) of the phase I ivuxolimab trial is reported in the paper.

Genomic DNA was isolated from the sorted cells so that the TCRbeta CDR3 region could be sequenced. The immunoSEQ Assay was used to sequence the TCRbeta CDR3 regions. The immuneACCESS repertoire file appears here via TCRdb, limited to in-frame rearrangements. These files lack a portion of the clones; in checked studies, under half of the deficit traces to unresolved V genes, and the cause of the others is not known. The sample table holds thousands of clones, of which around 75% were seen once. The ten biggest clones cover approximately 18% of the sample. Including the terminal cysteine and phenylalanine, the CDR3 comprises 12 residues. The sequence is cut down to CDR3 DNA, 36 bases in frame from base 1. V was cut back by 5 bases and J by 4 bases, leaving a gap of 8 bases between them. Sequences MNHEY (CDR1) and SMNVEV (CDR2) are obtained from the germline V gene (reference sequence). Results and caveats for the whole study, not just this receptor: In the 0.1-3.0 mg/kg groups, partial responders had among the lowest normalized peripheral clonal expansion, particularly in CD8+ T cells. Low levels of normalized T-cell clonal expansion were also seen in some patients who did not respond. The antigen specificity of the clonally expanded peripheral T cells was not determined. After ivuxolimab, expanded clones were on average more numerous among CD8+ T cells than among CD4+ T cells. At doses from 0.1 to 3.0 mg/kg, clonal expansion was seen in both CD4+ and CD8+ blood T cells between baseline and week 6.

The trial excluded patients who had a history of autoimmune disease or who were on systemic immunosuppression. Peripheral blood for TCR sequencing was collected from all dose cohorts at baseline, on cycle 4 day 1, and on cycle 7 day 1. Samples were obtained from an open-label, multicenter, first-in-human phase I dose-escalation trial of ivuxolimab. Adults with locally advanced or metastatic head and neck squamous cell, hepatocellular, melanoma or renal cell carcinoma were enrolled in the trial. Before TCR sequencing, CD4+ T cells and CD8+ T cells from peripheral blood were sorted into separate populations.

The sequenced sample was CD4+ or CD8+ T cells sorted from blood, obtained in a trial of the OX40 agonist ivuxolimab. This clonotype originated in an adult with an advanced solid tumor such as melanoma, head and neck, liver or kidney cancer. The V gene is TRBV27 and the J gene is TRBJ1-2; the D gene assignment is ambiguous. The CDR3 corresponds to CASSGDLYGYTF. Here is the DNA: TGTGCCAGCAGTGGGGATCTCTATGGCTACACCTTC.